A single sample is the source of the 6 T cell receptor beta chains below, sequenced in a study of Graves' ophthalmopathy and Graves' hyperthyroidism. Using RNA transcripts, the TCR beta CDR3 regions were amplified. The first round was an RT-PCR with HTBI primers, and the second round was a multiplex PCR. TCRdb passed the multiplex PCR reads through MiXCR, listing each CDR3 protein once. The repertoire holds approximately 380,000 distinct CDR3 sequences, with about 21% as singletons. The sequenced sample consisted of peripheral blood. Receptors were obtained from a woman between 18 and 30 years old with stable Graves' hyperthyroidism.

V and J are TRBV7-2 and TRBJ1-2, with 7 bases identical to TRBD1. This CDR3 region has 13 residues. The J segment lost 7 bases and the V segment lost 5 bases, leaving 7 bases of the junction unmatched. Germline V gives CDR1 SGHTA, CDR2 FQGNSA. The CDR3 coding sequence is TGTGCCAGCAGCCCAACAGGGGAGACTGGCTACACCTTC. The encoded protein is CASSPTGETGYTF.

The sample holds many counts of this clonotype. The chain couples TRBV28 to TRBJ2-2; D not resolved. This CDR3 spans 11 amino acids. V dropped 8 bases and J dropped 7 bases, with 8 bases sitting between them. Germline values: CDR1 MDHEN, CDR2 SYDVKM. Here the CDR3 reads CASEGGGELFF. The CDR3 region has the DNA TGTGCCAGCGAAGGCGGCGGGGAGCTGTTTTTT. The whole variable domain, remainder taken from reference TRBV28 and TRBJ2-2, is DVKVTQSSRYLVKRTGEKVFLECVQDMDHENMFWYRQDPGLGLRLIYFSYDVKMKEKGDIPEGYSVSREKKERFSLILESASTNQTSMYLCASEGGGELFFGEGSRLTVL.

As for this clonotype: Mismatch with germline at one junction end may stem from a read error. In DNA, the CDR3 is TGTGCCAGCGGCAGACAGGGGTTTGGTTTAGGTCAAGGGACCCAGTACTTC. Protein sequence: CASGRQGFGLGQGTQYF. The genes are TRBV6-1 and TRBJ2-5; 8 nucleotides align to TRBD1. The CDR3 runs to 17 residues. Germline loops: CDR1 MNHNS, CDR2 SASEGT.

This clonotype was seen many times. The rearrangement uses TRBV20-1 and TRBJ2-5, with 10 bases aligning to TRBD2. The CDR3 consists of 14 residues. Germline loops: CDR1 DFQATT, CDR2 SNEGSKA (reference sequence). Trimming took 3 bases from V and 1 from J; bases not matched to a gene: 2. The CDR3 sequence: CSASASGSQETQYF. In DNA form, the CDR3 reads TGCAGTGCTAGCGCTAGCGGGAGCCAAGAGACCCAGTACTTC.

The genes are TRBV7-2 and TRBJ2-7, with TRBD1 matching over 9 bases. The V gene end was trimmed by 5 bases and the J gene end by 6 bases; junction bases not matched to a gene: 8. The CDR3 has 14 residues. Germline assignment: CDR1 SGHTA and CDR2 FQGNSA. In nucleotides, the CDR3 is TGTGCCAGCAGCCAATCGGGACAGGGACGCGAGCAGTACTTC. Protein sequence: CASSQSGQGREQYF.

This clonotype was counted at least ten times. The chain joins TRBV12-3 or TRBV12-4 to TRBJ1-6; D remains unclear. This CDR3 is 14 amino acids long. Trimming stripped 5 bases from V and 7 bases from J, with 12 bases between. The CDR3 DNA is TGTGCCAGCAGTCTAAAGGGTGGCAATTCACCCCTCCACTTT. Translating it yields CASSLKGGNSPLHF.